This T cell receptor (beta chain) comes out of a study of T cell responses to AZD1222 COVID-19 vaccine. CDR3 length: 11 residues. Germline assignment: CDR1 DFQATT and CDR2 SNEGSKA (reference sequence). The V gene end was trimmed by 6 bases and the J gene end by 6 bases; junction bases not matched to a gene: 3. As concerns this clone: What it binds is unknown.

Study outcomes and limitations: No repertoire was sampled before or during the peak T cell response, only after it.

The data were produced by immunoSEQ multiplex PCR, yet TCRdb's version contains in-frame clones alone and is incomplete. The sample records roughly 40,000 clones, over 75% being singletons. This TCR derives from an adult who received the MenACWY meningococcal vaccine as a control. The specimen comprised peripheral blood, sampled 28 days after the second dose of the MenACWY control vaccine. This chain uses TRBV20-1 with TRBJ2-7; the match to TRBD1 covers 9 bases. The CDR3 sequence is CSAGQGSEQYF. The CDR3 nucleotides are TGCAGTGCGGGACAGGGCAGCGAGCAGTACTTC.